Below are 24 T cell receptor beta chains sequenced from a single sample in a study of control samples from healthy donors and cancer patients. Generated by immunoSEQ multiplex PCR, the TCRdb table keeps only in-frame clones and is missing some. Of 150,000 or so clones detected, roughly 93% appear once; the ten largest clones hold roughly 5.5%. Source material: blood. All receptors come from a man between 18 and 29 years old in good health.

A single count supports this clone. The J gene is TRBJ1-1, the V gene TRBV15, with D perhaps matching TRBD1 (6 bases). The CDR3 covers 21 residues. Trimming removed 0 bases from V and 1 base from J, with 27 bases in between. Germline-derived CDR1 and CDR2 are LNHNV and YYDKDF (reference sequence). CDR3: CATSRDSVVPGVRGPNTEAFF. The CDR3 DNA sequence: TGTGCCACCAGCAGAGATAGTGTGGTGCCCGGGGTCAGGGGACCGAACACTGAAGCTTTCTTT. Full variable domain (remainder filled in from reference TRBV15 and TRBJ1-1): DAMVIQNPRYQVTQFGKPVTLSCSQTLNHNVMYWYQQKSSQAPKLLFHYYDKDFNNEADTPDNFQSRRPNTSFCFLDIRSPGLGDTAMYLCATSRDSVVPGVRGPNTEAFFGQGTRLTVV.

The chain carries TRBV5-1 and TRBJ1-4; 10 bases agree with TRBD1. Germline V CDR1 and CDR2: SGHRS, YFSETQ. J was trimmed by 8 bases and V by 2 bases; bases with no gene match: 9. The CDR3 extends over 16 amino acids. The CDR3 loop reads CASSLSPGTGEEKLFF. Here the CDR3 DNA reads TGCGCCAGCAGCTTAAGTCCGGGGACAGGGGAAGAAAAACTGTTTTTT.

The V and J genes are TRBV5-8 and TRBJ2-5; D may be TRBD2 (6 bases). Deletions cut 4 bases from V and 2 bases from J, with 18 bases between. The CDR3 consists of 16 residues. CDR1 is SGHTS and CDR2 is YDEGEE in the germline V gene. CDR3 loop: CASSLGGGAGQETQYF. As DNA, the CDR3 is TGTGCCAGCAGCCTGGGAGGAGGGGCTGGGCAAGAGACCCAGTACTTC.

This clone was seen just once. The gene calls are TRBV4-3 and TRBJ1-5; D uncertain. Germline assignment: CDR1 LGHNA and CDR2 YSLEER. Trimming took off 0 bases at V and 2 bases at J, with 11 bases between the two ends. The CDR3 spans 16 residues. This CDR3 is CASSQDVARGNQPQHF. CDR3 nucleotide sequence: TGCGCCAGCAGCCAAGATGTAGCAAGGGGCAATCAGCCCCAGCATTTT.

The DNA for the CDR3 is TGTGCCAGCAGTTTAGTCTGGCGGGGCACCGGGGAGCTGTTTTTT. It codes for CASSLVWRGTGELFF. The gene calls are TRBV28 and TRBJ2-2, with D maybe TRBD2 (6 bases). CDR1 and CDR2 (germline): MDHEN, SYDVKM. V lost 2 bases, J lost 4 bases, and 11 bases lay in between. CDR3 length: 15 amino acids.

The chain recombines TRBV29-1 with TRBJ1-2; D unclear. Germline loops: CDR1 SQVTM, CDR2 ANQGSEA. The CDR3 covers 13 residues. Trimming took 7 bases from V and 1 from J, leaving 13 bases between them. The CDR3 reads CSAPNLINYGYTF. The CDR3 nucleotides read TGCAGCGCACCAAATCTAATTAACTATGGCTACACCTTC.

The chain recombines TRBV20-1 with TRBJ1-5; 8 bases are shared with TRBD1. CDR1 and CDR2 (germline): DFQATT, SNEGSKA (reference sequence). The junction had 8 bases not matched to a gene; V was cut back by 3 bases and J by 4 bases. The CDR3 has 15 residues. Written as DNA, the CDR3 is TGCAGTGCTAGTCTAGGACAGGGTCTTAATCAGCCCCAGCATTTT. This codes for CSASLGQGLNQPQHF.

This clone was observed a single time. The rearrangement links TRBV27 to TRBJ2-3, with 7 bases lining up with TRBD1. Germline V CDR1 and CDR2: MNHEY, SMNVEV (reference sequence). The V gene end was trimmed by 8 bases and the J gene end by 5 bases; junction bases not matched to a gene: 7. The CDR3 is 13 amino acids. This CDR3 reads CASGINRGDTQYF. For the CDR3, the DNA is TGTGCCAGCGGGATAAACAGGGGAGATACGCAGTATTTT.

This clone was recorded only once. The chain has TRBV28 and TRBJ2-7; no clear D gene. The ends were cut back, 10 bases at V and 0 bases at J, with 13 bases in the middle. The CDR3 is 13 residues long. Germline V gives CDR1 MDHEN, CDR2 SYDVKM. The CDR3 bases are TGTGCCACATCCCTCACACGCTCCTACGAGCAGTACTTC. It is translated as CATSLTRSYEQYF.

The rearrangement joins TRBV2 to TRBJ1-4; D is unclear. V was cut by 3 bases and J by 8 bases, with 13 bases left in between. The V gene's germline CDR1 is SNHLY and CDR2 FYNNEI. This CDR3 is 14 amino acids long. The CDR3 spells CASSDKGVGEKLFF. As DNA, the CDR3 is TGTGCCAGCAGTGATAAGGGAGTCGGGGAAAAACTGTTTTTT.

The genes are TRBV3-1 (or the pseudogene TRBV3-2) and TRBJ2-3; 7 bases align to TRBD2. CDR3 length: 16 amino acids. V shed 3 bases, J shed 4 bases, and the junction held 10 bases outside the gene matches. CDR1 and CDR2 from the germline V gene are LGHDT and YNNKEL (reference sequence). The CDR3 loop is CASSHFRGGTPDTQYF. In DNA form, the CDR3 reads TGTGCCAGCAGCCATTTCCGCGGGGGAACCCCAGATACGCAGTATTTT.

CDR3 bases: TGTGCCTGCACCCTTAGCGACTCCTTCCTAGCGGGAGAAGTCGGCGAGCAGTACTTC. This sequence encodes CACTLSDSFLAGEVGEQYF. The chain links TRBV30 to TRBJ2-7, with 10 positions matching TRBD2. This CDR3 spans 19 amino acids. Germline CDR1 reads GTSNPN; CDR2 reads SVGIG (reference sequence). The V gene end was trimmed by 6 bases and the J gene end by 6 bases; junction bases not matched to a gene: 26.

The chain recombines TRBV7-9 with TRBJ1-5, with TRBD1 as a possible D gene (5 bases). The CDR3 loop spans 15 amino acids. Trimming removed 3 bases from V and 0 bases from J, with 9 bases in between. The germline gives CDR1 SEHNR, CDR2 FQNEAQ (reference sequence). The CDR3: CASSFMGDSNQPQHF. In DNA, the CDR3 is TGTGCCAGCAGCTTTATGGGGGATAGCAATCAGCCCCAGCATTTT.

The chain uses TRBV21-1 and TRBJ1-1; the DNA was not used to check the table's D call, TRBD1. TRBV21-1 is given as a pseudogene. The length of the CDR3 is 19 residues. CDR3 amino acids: CASSKAAGQGFLMDTEAFF. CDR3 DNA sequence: TGTGCCAGCAGCAAAGCTGCGGGACAGGGGTTTTTAATGGACACTGAAGCTTTCTTT.

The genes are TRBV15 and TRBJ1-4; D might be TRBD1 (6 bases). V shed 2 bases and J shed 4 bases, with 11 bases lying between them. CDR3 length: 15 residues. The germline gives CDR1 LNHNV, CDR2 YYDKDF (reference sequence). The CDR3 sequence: CATSRPGQNNEKLFF. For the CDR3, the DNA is TGTGCCACCAGCAGACCCGGACAGAATAATGAAAAACTGTTTTTT.

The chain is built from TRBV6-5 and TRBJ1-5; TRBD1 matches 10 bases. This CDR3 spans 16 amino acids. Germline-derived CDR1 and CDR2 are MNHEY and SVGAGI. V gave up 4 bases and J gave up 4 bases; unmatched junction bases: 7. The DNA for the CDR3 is TGTGCCAGCAGTTTCTTACCGGGACAGGGGAATCAGCCCCAGCATTTT. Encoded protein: CASSFLPGQGNQPQHF.

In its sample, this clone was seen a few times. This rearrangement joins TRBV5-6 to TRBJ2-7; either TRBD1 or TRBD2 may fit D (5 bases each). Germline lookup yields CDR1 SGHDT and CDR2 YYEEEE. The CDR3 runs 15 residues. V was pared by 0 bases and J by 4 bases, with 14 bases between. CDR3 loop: CASSLGPGRLYEQYF. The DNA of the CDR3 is TGTGCCAGCAGCTTGGGGCCAGGGAGATTATACGAGCAGTACTTC.

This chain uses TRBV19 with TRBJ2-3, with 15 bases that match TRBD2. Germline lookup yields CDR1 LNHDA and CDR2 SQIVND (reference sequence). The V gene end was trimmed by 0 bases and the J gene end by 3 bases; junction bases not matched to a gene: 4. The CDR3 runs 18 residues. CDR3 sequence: CASSIDRTSGRATDTQYF. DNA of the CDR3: TGTGCCAGTAGTATAGATCGGACTAGCGGGAGGGCTACAGATACGCAGTATTTT.

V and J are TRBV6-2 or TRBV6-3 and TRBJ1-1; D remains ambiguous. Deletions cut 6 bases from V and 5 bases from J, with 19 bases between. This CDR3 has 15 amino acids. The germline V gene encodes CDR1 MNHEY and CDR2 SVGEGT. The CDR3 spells CASRPGASGWTEAFF. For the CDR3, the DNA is TGTGCCAGCAGACCTGGCGCTAGCGGGTGGACTGAAGCTTTCTTT.

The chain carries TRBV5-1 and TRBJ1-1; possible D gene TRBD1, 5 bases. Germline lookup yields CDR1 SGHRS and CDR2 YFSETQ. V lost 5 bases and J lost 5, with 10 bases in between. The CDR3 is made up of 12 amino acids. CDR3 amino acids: CASRPGGTEAFF. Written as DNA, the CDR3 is TGCGCCAGCAGACCCGGGGGGACTGAAGCTTTCTTT.

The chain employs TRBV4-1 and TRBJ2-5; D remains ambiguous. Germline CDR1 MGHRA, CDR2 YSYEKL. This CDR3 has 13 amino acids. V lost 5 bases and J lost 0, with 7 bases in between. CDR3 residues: CASSDRNQETQYF. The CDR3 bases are TGCGCCAGCAGCGATAGGAACCAAGAGACCCAGTACTTC.

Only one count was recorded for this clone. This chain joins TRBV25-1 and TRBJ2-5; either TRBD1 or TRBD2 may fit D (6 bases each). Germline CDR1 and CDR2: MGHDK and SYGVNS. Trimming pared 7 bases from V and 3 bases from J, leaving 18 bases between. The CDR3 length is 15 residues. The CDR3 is CASNRHTGAKETQYF. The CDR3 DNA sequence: TGTGCCAGCAACAGACATACGGGGGCCAAAGAGACCCAGTACTTC.

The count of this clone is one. In nucleotides, the CDR3 is TGCGCCAGCAGCTTGGCCAAAGGGGTTCAATCTTATACTAACACTGAAGCTTTCTTT. This gives the protein CASSLAKGVQSYTNTEAFF. This sequence joins TRBV5-1 and TRBJ1-1; D possibly corresponds to TRBD1 (5 bases). Germline loops: CDR1 SGHRS, CDR2 YFSETQ. This CDR3 has 19 amino acids. The V and J ends lost 0 bases and 2 bases respectively, with 23 bases between them.

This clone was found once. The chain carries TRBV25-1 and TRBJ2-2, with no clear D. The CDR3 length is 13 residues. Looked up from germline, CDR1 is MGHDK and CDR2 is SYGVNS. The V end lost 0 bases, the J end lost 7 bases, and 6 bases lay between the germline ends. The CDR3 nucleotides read TGTGCCAGCAGTGAATATATTAGCGGGGAGCTGTTTTTT. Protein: CASSEYISGELFF.